Given below is one T cell receptor beta chain in context. Its cognate antigen is unknown. The CDR3 length is 12 residues. V gave up 2 bases and J gave up 7 bases, with 6 bases separating them. Germline CDR1 and CDR2: WNHNN and SYGVQD (reference sequence). The data belong to a study of regulatory T cells in long-lasting Graves disease. Points from the study as a whole: TRBV28, TRBJ1-2 and TRBJ2-5 emerged as the favored segments in persistent disease. Persistent Graves' patients showed less TCR diversity than newly diagnosed patients showed.

Time point defined: newly diagnosed GD, antithyroid drugs for less than 3 months. RNA extracted from PBMCs served as the sequencing template. CDR3 regions were amplified by Arm-PCR using iRepertoire HTBI primers to build TCR beta libraries. TCRdb called the multiplex PCR reads again in MiXCR, with one record for every CDR3 protein. The repertoire consists of fewer than 350,000 distinct CDR3 sequences, with 15% to 20% occurring once and the leading ten covering less than 40%. The clonotype originates from a female donor with Graves disease. The chain is built from TRBV10-1 and TRBJ1-5, with no clear D. Sequences were derived from peripheral blood mononuclear cells (PBMCs), sampled at new diagnosis, from a patient treated with antithyroid drugs. The CDR3 DNA sequence: TGCGCCAGCAGTGAGGGGCAGCAGCCCCAGCATTTT. Translating gives CASSEGQQPQHF.